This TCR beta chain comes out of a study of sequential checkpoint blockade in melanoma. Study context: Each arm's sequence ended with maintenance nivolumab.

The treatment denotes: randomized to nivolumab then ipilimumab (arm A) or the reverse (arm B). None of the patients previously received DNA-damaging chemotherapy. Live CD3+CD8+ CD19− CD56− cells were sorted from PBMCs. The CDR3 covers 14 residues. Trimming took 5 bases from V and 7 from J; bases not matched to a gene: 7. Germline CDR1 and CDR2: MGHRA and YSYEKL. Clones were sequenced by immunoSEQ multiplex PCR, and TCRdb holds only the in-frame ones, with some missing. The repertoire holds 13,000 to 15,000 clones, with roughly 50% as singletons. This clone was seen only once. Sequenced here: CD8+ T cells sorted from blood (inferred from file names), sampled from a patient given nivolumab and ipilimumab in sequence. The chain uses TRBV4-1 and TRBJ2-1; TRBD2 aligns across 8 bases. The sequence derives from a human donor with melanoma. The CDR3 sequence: CASSSPGGRNEQFF. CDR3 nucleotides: TGCGCCAGCAGCTCCCCGGGGGGGAGGAATGAGCAGTTCTTC.